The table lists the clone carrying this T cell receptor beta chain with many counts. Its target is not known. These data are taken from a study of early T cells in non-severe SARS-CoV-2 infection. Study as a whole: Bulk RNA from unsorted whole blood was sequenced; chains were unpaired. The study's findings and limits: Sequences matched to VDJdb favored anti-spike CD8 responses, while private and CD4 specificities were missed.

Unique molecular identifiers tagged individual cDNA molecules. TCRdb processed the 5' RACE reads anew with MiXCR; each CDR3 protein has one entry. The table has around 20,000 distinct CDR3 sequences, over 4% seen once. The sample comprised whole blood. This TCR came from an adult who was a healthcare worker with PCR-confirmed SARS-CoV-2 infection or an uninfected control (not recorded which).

The CDR3 sequence is CASSQDGMNTEAFF. DNA of the CDR3: TGTGCCAGCAGCCAAGATGGAATGAACACTGAAGCTTTCTTT. The rearrangement links TRBV14 to TRBJ1-1, with D uncertain. The CDR3 has 14 amino acids. The ends were cut back, 0 bases at V and 0 bases at J, with 5 bases in the middle. Germline CDR1 SGHDN, CDR2 FVKESK.